Sequencing of this TCR beta chain was carried out in a study of blood T cell repertoires in COVID-19. About the research overall: Both acute and convalescent COVID-19 samples were obtained from the United States, Italy and Spain.

In the original workflow: Amplification of reference gene primers provided the estimated nucleated cell counts. The method was immunoSEQ multiplex PCR; TCRdb's version includes in-frame clones alone and lacks a portion of them. For V, J and clone size, that table is used; D and trimming come from the DNA. The data contain fewer than 300,000 clones, about 86% of them singletons. This clone occurred once. The CDR3 loop spans 15 amino acids. V was clipped by 3 bases and J by 2 bases; unmatched bases: 5. The germline gives CDR1 ENHRY, CDR2 SYGVKD. V gene TRBV10-3 combines with J gene TRBJ2-7, with TRBD1 matching over 9 bases. The sequence was obtained from a man older than 75 with acute or convalescent COVID-19. Input material: peripheral blood. The CDR3 protein is CAISDTGQGTYEQYF. CDR3 DNA sequence: TGTGCCATCAGTGATACGGGACAGGGTACCTACGAGCAGTACTTC.